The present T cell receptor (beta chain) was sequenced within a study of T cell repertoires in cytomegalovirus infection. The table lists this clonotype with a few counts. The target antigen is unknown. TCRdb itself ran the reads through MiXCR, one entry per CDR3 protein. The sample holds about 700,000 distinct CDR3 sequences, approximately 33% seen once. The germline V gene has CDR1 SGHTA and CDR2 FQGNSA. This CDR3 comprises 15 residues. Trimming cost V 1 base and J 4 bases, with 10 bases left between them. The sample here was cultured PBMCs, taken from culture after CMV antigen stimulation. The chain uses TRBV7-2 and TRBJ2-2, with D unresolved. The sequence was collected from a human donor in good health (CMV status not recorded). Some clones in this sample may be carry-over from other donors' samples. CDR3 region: CASSLDTYSTGELFF. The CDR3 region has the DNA TGTGCCAGCAGCTTAGATACTTATAGCACCGGGGAGCTGTTTTTT.